The present T cell receptor (beta chain) was sequenced within a study of T-cell reconstitution after alpha-beta-depleted transplantation in children. This clonotype was counted many times. It was with unique molecular identifiers that the TCRbeta library was prepared. TCRdb re-derived calls from the PCR reads in MiXCR, one entry per CDR3 protein. The top ten clones hold 3.5% to 4.5% of a sample with a few hundred thousand distinct CDR3 sequences, roughly 14% of them seen once. The ends lost 5 bases at V and 4 bases at J; junction bases unmatched: 7. Germline V gives CDR1 LNHNV, CDR2 YYDKDF (reference sequence). The CDR3 is 15 amino acids.

The chain is built from TRBV15 and TRBJ1-5; 8 nucleotides align to TRBD1. This clonotype was sampled from a human donor who donated a stem cell graft to a child with Fanconi anemia. The sample here was PBMCs, taken from the stem cell graft. The chain's CDR3 is CATSQTGERNQPQHF. DNA of the CDR3: TGTGCCACCAGCCAGACAGGGGAACGTAATCAGCCCCAGCATTTT.